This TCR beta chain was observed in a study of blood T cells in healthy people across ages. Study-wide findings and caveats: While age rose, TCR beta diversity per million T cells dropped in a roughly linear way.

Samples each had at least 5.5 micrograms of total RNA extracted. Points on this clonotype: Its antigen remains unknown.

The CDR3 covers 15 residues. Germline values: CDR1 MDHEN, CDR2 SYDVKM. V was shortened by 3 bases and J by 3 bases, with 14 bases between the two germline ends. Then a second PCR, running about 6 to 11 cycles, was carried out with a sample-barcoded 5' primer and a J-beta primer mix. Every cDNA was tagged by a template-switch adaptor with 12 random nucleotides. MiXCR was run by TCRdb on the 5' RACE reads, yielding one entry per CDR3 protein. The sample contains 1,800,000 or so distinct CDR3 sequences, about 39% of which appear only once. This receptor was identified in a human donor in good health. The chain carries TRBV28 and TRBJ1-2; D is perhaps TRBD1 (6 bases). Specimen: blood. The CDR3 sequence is CASSLRGAGHYGYTF. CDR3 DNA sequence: TGTGCCAGCAGTTTGAGGGGGGCAGGTCACTATGGCTACACCTTC.